This T cell receptor beta chain was sequenced in a study of T cells in Graves' hyperthyroidism and ophthalmopathy (dated by TCRdb to the late 2010s). As for the study more broadly: Peripheral blood was collected at initial diagnosis, before any treatment. To identify distinguishing TCR V-J signatures, a discovery cohort of roughly 100 patients was used, comprising some 43 with Graves' ophthalmopathy and 55 to 65 with stable Graves' hyperthyroidism. An independent validation cohort of 18 to 20 hyperthyroidism patients and approximately 17 patients who later progressed to ophthalmopathy tested prospective prediction of ophthalmopathy. For training and testing, the roughly 100 patients in the discovery cohort were randomly divided in a 7:3 ratio. In addition, the study compared T-cell repertoires in thyroid tissue and in blood from several Graves' hyperthyroidism patients. After sampling, hyperthyroidism patients received methimazole starting at 30 mg daily, and ophthalmopathy patients received high-dose intravenous methylprednisolone. According to the paper, TCR Vbeta CDR3 sequencing was carried out on more than 120 peripheral blood samples, which came from fewer than 50 ophthalmopathy, around 75 hyperthyroidism and some 17 progressor patients. General findings and caveats noted by the study authors: Sample size was not statistically predetermined, and blinding of investigators to group allocation was not performed. Ophthalmopathy was separated from stable hyperthyroidism by a 13 V-J signature model, with 87.88% sensitivity and approximately 81% specificity obtained in cross-validation and 80%/75% obtained in testing. In validation, the model predicted progression to ophthalmopathy with over 60% sensitivity and around 72% specificity, a median of about 6 months before onset. Most expanded thyroid clonotypes (frequency above 0.001) were also detected in blood, suggesting blood repertoires may reflect thyroid immune responses.

The germline V gene (reference sequence) sets CDR1 to SEHNR and CDR2 to FQNEAQ. Measured from the cysteine to the phenylalanine, the CDR3 is 15 residues long. The DNA shown is the 45-base CDR3, in frame from base 1. V is cut by 5 bases and J by 9 bases, and the space between the germline ends is 20 bases. Graves' hyperthyroidism was defined as stable when no progression to ophthalmopathy occurred over 18 months of follow-up. Hyperthyroidism patients were newly diagnosed, with disease duration under 2 months, and aged 18 to 65 years. The study excluded patients with uncontrolled infections, other autoimmune diseases, pregnancy or lactation. Diagnoses relied on clinical symptoms, serum thyroxine and TRAb, thyroid ultrasound and orbital computed tomography. PBMCs were isolated from about 9.1 ml of fresh peripheral blood by Ficoll-Paque density gradient centrifugation. Total RNA was extracted using Trizol reagent, and RNA quality was assessed on an Agilent 2100 Bioanalyzer.

A remark on this clonotype: Its antigen specificity is not known. No qualities accompany the bases; no much larger clone lies one base away.

Amplification of TCR beta CDR3 regions was carried out from RNA transcripts. For the first round of RT-PCR on the TCR CDR3, the HTBI primer set was used together with the Qiagen OneStep RT-PCR kit. A second multiplex PCR round built the libraries, followed by size selection and purification. Sequencing of the libraries was done on an Illumina HiSeq2000 using paired-end 100 bp reads. Per the source publication's procedure: SOAPnuke was used to process the raw data, with reads discarded if the reads contained adapters or uncalled bases, had a mean Phred below 15, or lacked an exact constant-primer or identifier match. COPE v1.2.5 was used to merge the high-quality paired reads, and each unique nucleotide sequence was defined as a clonotype. Clonotypes were aligned to IMGT TRBV, TRBD and TRBJ reference segments using MiTCR v1.1. The analysis was restricted to V-J combinations with a frequency above 0.0001, which together covered 99.2% of the repertoires. A TCS score was defined as the ratio of F50 (clonal expansion) to E x V (chaos), with BLOSUM62-based TCRdist applied between CDR3 peptides within each V-J. Welch's t-statistics and random forest reduced 500 to 550 V-J features to about 13, which were used in a naive Bayes classifier (R e1071). TCRdb cleaned the public reads at Q25 with fastp, built clones with MiXCR and kept in-frame beta chains. Entries are consolidated by CDR3 protein sequence, retaining the most common genes and DNA. The V and J calls and clone size come from TCRdb's table, not from the authors' own analysis. The sample yields roughly 740,000 distinct CDR3 sequences; about a sixth were counted once. 8.4% of the sample is in the top ten clones.

The clonotype was recovered from a man between 18 and 29 years old with Graves' hyperthyroidism. The receptor chain draws on TRBV7-9 and TRBJ2-1; TRBD2 could be the D gene, as 6 bases match. The specimen sequenced was blood. The nucleotide sequence reads as follows: TGTGCCAGCAGCCCGGCTGGGTGGGAGGTCGGTGAGCAGTTCTTC. It encodes CASSPAGWEVGEQFF.